This paragraph covers one TCR beta chain sequence. Which antigen it targets is not known. The record has no base qualities; no much larger clone is one base away. This CDR3 is also generated by other DNA sequences in the sample. The cohort was made up of 666 healthy bone marrow donors. Cohort members were all nominally healthy when sampled, although unrecorded immune exposures were likely present. The donor was CMV seropositive and was included in the group of approximately 310 seropositive cohort members. A peripheral blood sample was provided by each donor, and peripheral blood mononuclear cells were used for TCR beta sequencing. The Qiagen DNeasy Blood Extraction Kit was used to extract genomic DNA from the blood cell samples. The sample originates from a study of cytomegalovirus exposure and HLA in healthy donors (dated by TCRdb to between 2016 and 2019). In the study overall: In an earlier analysis of 550 to 750 of the donors, 276 Gb of sequence data and roughly 100 million unique TCR beta sequences from about 179 million T cells were reported. Among around 400 genotyped donors of the cohort, an average of approximately 240,000 unique TCR beta nucleotide sequences was sequenced per donor, of which about 19% were non-productive. The number of typed donors differed by locus: roughly 629-630 for A, B, C, DRB1 and DQB1; approximately 520 for DQA1; fewer than 610 for DPA1; and around 470 for DPB1. The T cell repertoires of around 730 subjects were profiled by immunosequencing and related to cytomegalovirus serostatus. To decide whether each TCR beta V gene segment behaved as functional or pseudogenic, an earlier analysis of approximately 620 of the donors relied on high-throughput TCR beta sequencing. To predict cytomegalovirus infection status, the study brought together high-throughput TCR immunosequencing, statistical association of individual TCRs with disease status, and machine learning. An early release covering 500 to 750 HLA-typed donors comprised approximately 300 gigabases of sequencing data and approximately 85 million unique TCR sequences. Along with the approximately 600-subject first cohort, a separate validation cohort of 120 different subjects was used. Alongside the repertoire data, information on donor age, sex, ethnicity and CMV serostatus was compiled. In the later analysis, no new phenotypic data were used to find candidate immune exposures; instead, reliance was placed on TCR beta sequences and their occurrence across donors. Both class I and class II loci were covered by HLA typing, at four-digit resolution. Of the roughly 430 genotyped donors, 65% to 90% fell in the genetic ancestry cluster associated with self-reported Caucasian donors. All discovery cohort repertoires had been generated using a single sequencing platform. In a later genetic analysis, genome-wide SNP genotypes for about three fifths of the roughly 670 donors were used, and that subset was treated as a discovery cohort. The study aimed to test whether signatures of past pathogen exposure could be identified by cataloging public T cell receptors. Because of strong linkage in the cohort, five DR-DQ haplotypes were treated as single units for association and clustering. A later analysis re-analyzed previously published TCR beta repertoires from hundreds of donors and added high-resolution HLA genotyping to study TCR occurrence patterns. General study outcomes and caveats: Most CMV-associated TCR beta chains appeared to be HLA-restricted in a later analysis, and the HLA associations seemed to be driven largely by CMV exposure. Most TCR sequences were seen in very few donors, while some public TCRs were found in many individuals. V-gene and J-gene trimming of TCR beta chains was associated with a missense DCLRE1C variant in a later genetic analysis, and the association was replicated in an independent cohort. The classifier was reported to diagnose cytomegalovirus status with high specificity and sensitivity in both the original cohort and the validation cohort. In a later analysis, TCR association rates were found to vary across HLA loci, with the most associated TCRs seen for DRB1 alleles and the fewest for HLA-C alleles. Because HLA typing was unavailable for some donors at each locus, only the typed subset was used in association tests. At a false discovery rate of 0.05, a later analysis linked 16,000 or so TCR beta sequences to specific HLA alleles. In vitro tests confirmed that three of the cytomegalovirus-associated TCR beta chains recognize cytomegalovirus antigens. In a later genetic analysis, fewer N-insertions in productive TCRs were reported among donors in an Asian-associated ancestry cluster than the roughly 670-donor mean. A further reported finding was that TCR beta sequences accurately predicted the HLA-A and HLA-B alleles for most subjects in the first cohort. Roughly uniform sequencing depth across donors was assumed in presence/absence analyses, although this assumption may not hold. The only immune exposure information available for the cohort was CMV serostatus. In a later analysis, HLA-associated TCR beta chains showed more clonal expansion and lower generation probabilities than non-associated chains that were equally common. In an earlier analysis of 450 to 750 of the donors, most TCR beta V segments appeared in productive rearrangements about 87% or about 30% of the time, broadly matching IMGT annotations. The study gave a list of 150 to 200 TCR beta chains associated with cytomegalovirus. Over 15 rarely observed V segments, including chromosome 9 orphons, were excluded from the earlier analysis of approximately 500 of the donors because counts were too low. Several of the top co-occurrence clusters appeared to be linked to parvovirus B19, influenza, CMV and Epstein-Barr virus, according to a later analysis. A group of highly shared sequence variants was considered likely to be a technical artifact of the sequencing pipeline. According to the authors, the approach could potentially be generalized to other disease states and immunological phenotypes. When HLA alleles, especially DR and DQ, strongly co-occurred, TCR associations were difficult to assign to individual alleles. Some IMGT-functional V segments, including TRBV6-2 and TRBV6-3, could not be told apart with the 87-base-pair reads, so those segments were excluded. Linkage disequilibrium might explain the correlated functional status among segregating V segments, but an unknown experimental factor could not be ruled out. Only TCR beta chains were sequenced in this cohort, and the absence of alpha or paired-chain data limited detectable features.

From cysteine to phenylalanine, the CDR3 is 10 amino acids long. The retained sequence is limited to the CDR3, 30 bases, with the frame set at the first base. V and J lose 3 bases and 5 bases, and a span of 4 bases separates them. As encoded in the germline V gene, CDR1 is SQVTM while CDR2 is ANQGSEA. Libraries were constructed by the immunoSEQ multiplex PCR assay. The multiplex PCR relied on a mix of 60 forward primers for TCR Vbeta segments and 13 reverse primers for TCR Jbeta segments. The CDR3 region of rearranged TCR beta genes was amplified from genomic DNA by a multiplex PCR assay. The amplified TCR beta libraries were sequenced on the Illumina HiSeq System as 87-base-pair reads. As for how the authors treated the data: In a later analysis, approximately 74 million unique TCR beta chains were counted across the roughly 610 repertoires, and around 10 million of these chains were shared by at least two donors. Raw reads were error-corrected and collapsed into unique sequences with a nearest-neighbor algorithm that merged closely related sequences to remove PCR and sequencing errors. V, D and J gene segments were assigned by aligning CDR3 sequences to IMGT reference sequences. For a sequence to be retained, a match of at least six nucleotides was required to both a V gene segment and a J gene segment. Rearrangements were classified as productive when the CDR3 lacked stop codons and remained in frame with V and J, and all other rearrangements were classified as non-productive. Following IMGT convention, CDR3 was defined as the stretch from the second conserved V-encoded cysteine up to the conserved J-encoded phenylalanine. The earlier analysis of roughly 590 of the donors excluded any sequence lacking an unambiguous match to a single V gene segment. An earlier analysis of 587 of the donors classified V segments as functional when productive rearrangements were above 56.7% and as segregating when the standard deviation between donors was above 5%. A statistical classification framework was developed to diagnose cytomegalovirus status using the catalog of TCR beta chain sequences. In a later analysis, TCR nucleotide sequences were compared against IMGT/GENE-DB human TR gene sequences so that V and J genes could be assigned. Using the TCRdist pipeline, a later analysis assigned CDR3 sequences along with most-parsimonious VDJ recombination scenarios. A later analysis defined each TCR beta chain by its CDR3 amino acid sequence plus V-gene family, and excluded reads lacking a unique V-gene family. A later analysis removed 592 highly shared, low-generation-probability nucleotide sequences to deal with suspected cross-contamination and a sequencing artifact. For each public chain, a later analysis derived a clonal expansion index from normalized ranks of inferred template counts within each repertoire. In a later analysis, generation probabilities were computed with a VDJ recombination model fitted to out-of-frame rearrangements, and the resulting probabilities were checked against IGoR. In a later analysis, TCR-TCR, TCR-HLA and TCR-CMV co-occurrence was scored with hypergeometric tests, and a repertoire-size bias correction was applied to TCR pairs. In a later analysis, false discovery rates were estimated by permuting HLA or CMV assignments 20 times. In a later analysis, co-occurring TCRs were grouped using DBSCAN, with TCRdist sequence similarity added in when clustering inside HLA-allele-positive subsets. Co-occurrence clustering excluded repertoires with fewer than 30,000 or more than 120,000 public chains, plus five with anomalous nucleotide sharing. TCRdb stores this immuneACCESS table with in-frame sequences only. Part of the clones is absent; in the studies checked, under half of the shortfall reflects unresolved V genes, and no reason is known for the rest. V and J calls and clone size follow that table, whereas D and trimming were derived from the DNA. This sample gives about 78,000 clones in total; around 70% of them show up just once. Roughly 10% of the sample lies in the top ten.

The material sequenced was PBMCs. The sequence came from a woman aged 40 to 50 in good health and CMV-seropositive. The rearranged segments are TRBV29-1 and TRBJ1-1; the D segment cannot be called with confidence. At the DNA level, the sequence is TGCAGCGTTGACCAGACTGAAGCTTTCTTT. Translated, this gives CSVDQTEAFF.